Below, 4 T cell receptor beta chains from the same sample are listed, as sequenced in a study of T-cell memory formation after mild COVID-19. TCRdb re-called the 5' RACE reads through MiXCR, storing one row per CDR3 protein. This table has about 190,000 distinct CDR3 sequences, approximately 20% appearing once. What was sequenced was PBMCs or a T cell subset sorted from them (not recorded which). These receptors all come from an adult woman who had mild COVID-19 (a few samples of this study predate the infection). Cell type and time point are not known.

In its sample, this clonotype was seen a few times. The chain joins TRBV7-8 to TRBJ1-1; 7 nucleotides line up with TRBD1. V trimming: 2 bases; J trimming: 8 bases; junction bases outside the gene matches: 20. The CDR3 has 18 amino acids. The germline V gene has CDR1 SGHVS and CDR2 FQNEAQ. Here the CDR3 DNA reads TGTGCCAGCAGCTTAAGAGGGGGCTGGGGGCAGGTCCCCTCGGAAGCTTTCTTT. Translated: CASSLRGGWGQVPSEAFF.

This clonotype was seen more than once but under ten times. CDR3 sequence (DNA): TGTGCCAGCCGGGGCAGAAACACCGGGGAGCTGTTTTTT. Translated, it gives CASRGRNTGELFF. V is TRBV12-3 or TRBV12-4 and J is TRBJ2-2, with D perhaps assigned TRBD1 or TRBD2 (5 bases each). V gave up 8 bases and J gave up 2 bases, with 9 bases separating them. The CDR3 is 13 residues long.

The CDR3 DNA sequence: TGTGCCAGCTCACCTGCAGGCCAAAATTCACCCCTCCACTTT. Protein product: CASSPAGQNSPLHF. This chain joins TRBV18 and TRBJ1-6; D ambiguous. CDR1 and CDR2 from the germline V gene are KGHSH and LQKENI. The CDR3 is 14 residues long. Trimming removed 3 bases from V and 7 bases from J, with 10 bases in between.

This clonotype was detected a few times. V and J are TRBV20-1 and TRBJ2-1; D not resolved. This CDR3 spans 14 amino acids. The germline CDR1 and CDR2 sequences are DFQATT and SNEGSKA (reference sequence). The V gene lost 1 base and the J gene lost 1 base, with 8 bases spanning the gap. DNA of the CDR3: TGCAGTGCTAGAGCCCTTAATTCCTACAATGAGCAGTTCTTC. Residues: CSARALNSYNEQFF.